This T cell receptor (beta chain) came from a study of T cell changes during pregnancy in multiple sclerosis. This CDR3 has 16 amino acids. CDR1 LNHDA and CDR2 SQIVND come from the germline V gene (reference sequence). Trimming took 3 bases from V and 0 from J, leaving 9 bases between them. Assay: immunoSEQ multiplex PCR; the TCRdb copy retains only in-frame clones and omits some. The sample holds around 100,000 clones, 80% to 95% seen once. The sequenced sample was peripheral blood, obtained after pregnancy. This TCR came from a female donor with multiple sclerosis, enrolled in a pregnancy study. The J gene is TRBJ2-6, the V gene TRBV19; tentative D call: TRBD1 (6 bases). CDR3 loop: CASSMDSNSGANVLTF. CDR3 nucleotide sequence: TGTGCCAGTAGTATGGACAGTAACTCTGGGGCCAACGTCCTGACTTTC.